The present T cell receptor beta chain was sequenced within a study of technical replicates of blood from a handful of donors. The CDR3 runs 16 residues. The germline V gene encodes CDR1 SGHDT and CDR2 YYEEEE. The trim removed 4 bases at V and 5 bases at J, leaving 9 bases unmatched. Method: immunoSEQ multiplex PCR; TCRdb's copy keeps in-frame clones and lacks some. The sample lists roughly 60,000 clones, roughly 89% occurring once. The chain links TRBV5-6 to TRBJ2-5; 12 positions agree with TRBD2. The sequence came from a human donor in good health. Some clones in this sample may be carry-over from other donors' samples. The source material was PBMCs. Here the CDR3 reads CASSPGLAGPRETQYF. The CDR3 nucleotides read TGTGCCAGCAGCCCCGGACTAGCGGGGCCGCGGGAGACCCAGTACTTC.